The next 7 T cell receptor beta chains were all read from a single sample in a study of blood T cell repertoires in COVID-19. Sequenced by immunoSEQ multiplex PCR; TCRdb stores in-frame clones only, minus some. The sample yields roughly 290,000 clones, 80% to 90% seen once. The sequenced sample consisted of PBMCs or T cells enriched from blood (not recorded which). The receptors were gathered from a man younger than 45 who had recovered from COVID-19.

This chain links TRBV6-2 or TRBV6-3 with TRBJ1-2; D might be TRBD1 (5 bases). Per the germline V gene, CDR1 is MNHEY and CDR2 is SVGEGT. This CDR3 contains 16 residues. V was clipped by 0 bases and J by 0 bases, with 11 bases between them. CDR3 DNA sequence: TGTGCCAGCAGTTACTCGCAGGGATACGCTAACTATGGCTACACCTTC. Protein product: CASSYSQGYANYGYTF.

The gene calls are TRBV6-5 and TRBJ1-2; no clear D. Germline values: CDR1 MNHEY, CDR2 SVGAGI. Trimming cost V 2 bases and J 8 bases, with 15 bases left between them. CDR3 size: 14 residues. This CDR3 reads CASSYSEGYGGYTF. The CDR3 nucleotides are TGTGCCAGCAGTTACAGCGAGGGATACGGAGGCTACACCTTC.

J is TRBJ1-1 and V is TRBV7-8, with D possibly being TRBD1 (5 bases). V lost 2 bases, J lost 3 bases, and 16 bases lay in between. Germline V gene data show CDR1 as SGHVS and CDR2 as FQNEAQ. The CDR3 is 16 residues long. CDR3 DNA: TGTGCCAGCAGCTTACTTTTCGGTCGGGGGGACACTGAAGCTTTCTTT. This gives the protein CASSLLFGRGDTEAFF.

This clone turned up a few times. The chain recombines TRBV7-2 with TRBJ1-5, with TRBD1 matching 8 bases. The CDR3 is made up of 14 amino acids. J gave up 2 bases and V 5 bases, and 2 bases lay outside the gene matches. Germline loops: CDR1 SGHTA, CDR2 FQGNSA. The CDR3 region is CASSPGQGNQPQHF. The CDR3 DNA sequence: TGTGCCAGCAGCCCGGGACAGGGCAATCAGCCCCAGCATTTT. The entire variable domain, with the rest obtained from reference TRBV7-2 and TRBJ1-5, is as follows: GAGVSQSPSNKVTEKGKDVELRCDPISGHTALYWYRQSLGQGLEFLIYFQGNSAPDKSGLPSDRFSAERTGGSVSTLTIQRTQQEDSAVYLCASSPGQGNQPQHFGDGTRLSIL.

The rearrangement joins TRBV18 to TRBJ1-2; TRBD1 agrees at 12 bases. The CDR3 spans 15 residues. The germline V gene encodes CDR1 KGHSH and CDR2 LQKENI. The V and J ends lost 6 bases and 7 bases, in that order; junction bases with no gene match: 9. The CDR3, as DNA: TGTGCCAGCTCCCCAGGGACAGGGGGCGCCGGTGGCTACACCTTC. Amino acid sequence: CASSPGTGGAGGYTF.

The CDR3 nucleotides are TGTGCTCAAGGGGCGACAAGGGATGACACCATATATTTT. It yields the protein CAQGATRDDTIYF. The rearrangement joins TRBV10-3 to TRBJ1-3; D may be TRBD1 (5 bases). Germline V gene lookup returns CDR1 ENHRY and CDR2 SYGVKD. The CDR3 runs 13 residues.

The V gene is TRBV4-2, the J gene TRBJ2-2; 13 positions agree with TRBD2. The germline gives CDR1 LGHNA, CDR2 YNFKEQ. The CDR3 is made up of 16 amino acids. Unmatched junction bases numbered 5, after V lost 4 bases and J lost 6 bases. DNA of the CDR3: TGTGCCAGCAGCCTCCGACTAGCGGGGGGCTCCGGGGAGCTGTTTTTT. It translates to CASSLRLAGGSGELFF.